This T cell receptor (beta chain) was identified during a study of blood T cell repertoires in COVID-19 (TCRdb year 2020). About the investigation overall: Collaborator samples came from the United States, Italy and Spain and covered acute and convalescent phases of COVID-19. The prospective study material was composed of cDNA or gDNA derived from T cells, B-cell-depleted T cells, or PBMCs. Deeply sampled blood TCRbeta repertoires from subjects exposed to, actively infected with, or recovered from COVID-19 were included in the dataset. The repertoires were released in a freely available public database intended as a resource for research on the immune response to SARS-CoV-2. Samples came from the ongoing ImmuneRACE study (first 160 participants) plus 1,254 subjects from 6 global collaborators. A de-identified subject ID, COVID-19 status, age in years and sex were almost always included in the sample metadata. Where available, HLA class I and class II types were taken from metadata supplied by the sample provider and were not determined by assay-based typing. Results and caveats for the whole study, not just this receptor: The amount of clinical and demographic metadata varied by source and participant and was provided uncurated.

At the junction V is shortened by 0 bases and J by 10 bases, with 13 bases in between. The germline V gene (reference sequence) provides CDR1 GTSNPN and CDR2 SVGIG. Inclusive of the bounding cysteine and phenylalanine, the CDR3 is 13 residues long. CDR3 DNA is the only sequence kept; it has 39 bases, read in frame from the first base. TCRbeta CDR3 regions were amplified from genomic DNA using the immunoSEQ Assay, a bias-controlled multiplex PCR. As for the original processing: The number of nucleated cells in each sample was estimated by amplification of reference gene primers within the assay. To quantify the absolute abundance of each unique TCRbeta CDR3 rearrangement, sequence reads were collapsed and filtered. For each sample, productive Simpson clonality was calculated as the square root of Simpson's diversity index over productive rearrangements. Drawn from immuneACCESS, this table holds only the in-frame rearrangements with V and J called that TCRdb kept. Clones are partly lost; checked studies trace under half to an unresolved V gene and leave the rest unexplained. The V and J calls and the clone size are those of that table, but D and trimming were determined from the DNA. Recorded for this sample are some 170,000 clones; about 86% of them occurred a single time. The ten largest account for 12% of the sample.

This clone was seen a handful of times. Its antigen is not yet known. Base qualities are not at hand, and no much larger clone is one base apart. One collaborating source in Seattle enrolled patients during active infection and followed them longitudinally through the course of disease. Collaborating institutions collected whole blood in K2EDTA tubes following their own protocols. For TCRbeta analysis, collaborators shipped samples in one of three forms: frozen whole blood, isolated PBMCs, or DNA extracted from either of those sample types. Input material: peripheral blood. The chain is made from TRBV30 and TRBJ2-1; TRBD2 could be the D gene, as 5 bases match. The receptor comes from a woman aged 70-85 years with COVID-19, enrolled during active disease. The DNA sequence reads TGTGCCTGGAGTGTGTCCGACTATGGGGAGCAGTTCTTC. This yields the protein CAWSVSDYGEQFF.